These 13 T cell receptor beta chains originate from one sample sequenced in a study of blood T cell repertoires in COVID-19. Sequencing used immunoSEQ multiplex PCR; TCRdb keeps in-frame clones, though not all of them. The sample shows more than 120,000 clones, approximately 87% of them seen only once. Sequencing was performed on peripheral blood. These receptors were collected from a man between 50 and 59 years old who had recovered from COVID-19.

J is TRBJ1-1 and V is TRBV11-3; TRBD1 aligns across 8 bases. After removal of 5 bases from V and 9 bases from J, the junction contained 8 bases not matched to a gene. This CDR3 spans 13 amino acids. Germline CDR1 SGHNT, CDR2 YENEEA. CDR3 amino acids: CASSIWTGSQAFF. Here the CDR3 DNA reads TGTGCCAGCAGCATTTGGACAGGGTCTCAAGCTTTCTTT.

The chain employs TRBV6-1 and TRBJ2-7; possible D gene TRBD2, 6 bases. CDR1 MNHNS and CDR2 SASEGT come from the germline V gene. This CDR3 contains 16 residues. V was shortened by 1 base and J by 1 base, with 14 bases between the two germline ends. The chain's CDR3 is CASSEGLSGSSYEQYF. Here the CDR3 DNA reads TGTGCCAGCAGTGAAGGTCTTAGCGGTTCGTCCTACGAGCAGTACTTC.

V usage is TRBV5-1 and J usage is TRBJ2-3; 7 nucleotides line up with TRBD2. Trimming at V came to 3 bases and at J to 0 bases, leaving 4 bases not matched to a gene. Germline V gene lookup returns CDR1 SGHRS and CDR2 YFSETQ. The CDR3 totals 15 residues. The CDR3 region is CASSSNSGSTDTQYF. As DNA, the CDR3 is TGCGCCAGCAGCTCCAATAGCGGGAGCACAGATACGCAGTATTTT.

The rearrangement uses TRBV27 and TRBJ1-1; D is possibly TRBD1 (5 bases). The CDR3 has 14 amino acids. V was pared by 7 bases and J by 2 bases, with 14 bases between. From germline, CDR1 is MNHEY and CDR2 SMNVEV (reference sequence). The CDR3 here is CASKLYQGNTEAFF. The CDR3 DNA reads as TGTGCCAGCAAACTTTACCAGGGAAACACTGAAGCTTTCTTT.

The count of this clone is one. This chain connects TRBV2 to TRBJ1-6; no clear D. The CDR3 length is 13 residues. V dropped 9 bases and J dropped 10 bases, with 16 bases sitting between them. CDR1 and CDR2 (germline): SNHLY, FYNNEI. The CDR3 sequence is CASLPGRSSPLHF. CDR3 sequence (DNA): TGTGCCAGTCTTCCTGGCCGTAGCTCACCCCTCCACTTT.

For this clone: At one boundary the junction diverges from the germline segment, which might be a read error. This chain links TRBV2 with TRBJ1-5; D may be TRBD1 (5 bases). There are 15 residues in the CDR3. The V gene's germline CDR1 is SNHLY and CDR2 FYNNEI. CDR3 sequence: CASREGTGAIEAQHF. Written as DNA, the CDR3 is TGTGCCAGCAGGGAAGGGACGGGAGCAATCGAGGCCCAGCATTTT.

The chain combines TRBV6-2 or TRBV6-3 with TRBJ1-1; D gene unclear. This CDR3 has 14 residues. The germline V gene has CDR1 MNHEY and CDR2 SVGEGT. Trimming took 4 bases from V and 6 from J, leaving 15 bases between them. The CDR3 nucleotides are TGTGCCAGCAGTTCCGTCGGTCCCCATGCTGAAGCTTTCTTT. This gives the protein CASSSVGPHAEAFF.

A note on this clone: A far larger clone is a single base away, which makes a read error likely. The J gene is TRBJ1-4, the V gene TRBV5-6; D gene uncertain. Looked up from germline, CDR1 is SGHDT and CDR2 is YYEEEE. The germline V and J ends were trimmed by 0 bases and 8 bases, with 5 bases remaining between them. There are 12 residues in the CDR3. The DNA for the CDR3 is TGTGCCAGCAGCTTGGGCAGGGAAAAACTGTTTTTT. Translation gives CASSLGREKLFF.

The V and J genes are TRBV5-1 and TRBJ2-7, with a weak D call TRBD1 (6 bases). With 6 bases removed from V and 3 bases from J, the gap between germline ends came to 19 bases. This CDR3 has 15 residues. CDR1 SGHRS and CDR2 YFSETQ come from the germline V gene. The CDR3 region is CASTADSLTSYEQYF. DNA of the CDR3: TGCGCCAGCACGGCGGACAGCCTCACGAGCTACGAGCAGTACTTC.

The V gene is TRBV6-5, the J gene TRBJ1-1; D remains unclear. V lost 7 bases to trimming and J lost 0 bases, with 12 bases between them. The germline gives CDR1 MNHEY, CDR2 SVGAGI. The length of the CDR3 is 14 residues. The CDR3: CASTQVFMNTEAFF. CDR3 in DNA: TGTGCCAGCACGCAGGTCTTTATGAACACTGAAGCTTTCTTT.

The J gene is TRBJ1-2, the V gene TRBV10-1, with D maybe TRBD1 (5 bases). This CDR3 is built from 13 residues. The germline gives CDR1 WNHNN, CDR2 SYGVQD (reference sequence). The V end lost 0 bases, the J end lost 6 bases, and 8 bases lay between the germline ends. CDR3 loop: CASSESGRDGYTF. CDR3 DNA sequence: TGCGCCAGCAGTGAGTCGGGCAGGGATGGCTACACCTTC.

This clone was seen once. The chain recombines TRBV27 with TRBJ1-2, with TRBD1 matching 10 bases. In germline, CDR1 is MNHEY, CDR2 SMNVEV (reference sequence). Trimming removed 5 bases from V and 2 bases from J; junction bases left unmatched: 2. The CDR3 contains 14 residues. The CDR3 coding sequence is TGTGCCAGCAGTCGACAGGGGGCAAACTATGGCTACACCTTC. This codes for CASSRQGANYGYTF.

Points on this clone: The same CDR3 is also encoded by other DNA sequences in this sample. The chain is built from TRBV6-2 or TRBV6-3 and TRBJ2-1; 10 bases are shared with TRBD2. J lost 1 base, V lost 0 bases, and 3 bases had no gene match. The CDR3 extends over 17 amino acids. The germline gives CDR1 MNHEY, CDR2 SVGEGT. The CDR3 DNA reads as TGTGCCAGCAGTTACTCGAGGACTAGCGGTTCCTACAATGAGCAGTTCTTC. This gives the protein CASSYSRTSGSYNEQFF.